The 32 T cell receptor beta chains presented below share a single source sample, sequenced in a study of cytomegalovirus exposure and HLA in healthy donors. Amplification used 60 Vbeta primers and 13 Jbeta primers. Data came from immunoSEQ multiplex PCR; TCRdb stores just in-frame clones and leaves some out. This sample's table has tens of thousands of clones. Sequences were obtained from PBMCs. Source of these receptors: a middle-aged woman in good health and CMV-seronegative.

The chain links TRBV6-5 to TRBJ2-7, with TRBD1 matching 8 bases. V lost 5 bases and J lost 0; bases outside the gene matches: 3. This CDR3 has 14 amino acids. Germline V gives CDR1 MNHEY, CDR2 SVGAGI. The CDR3 spells CASSRDRSSYEQYF. CDR3 nucleotides: TGTGCCAGCAGTCGGGACAGGAGCTCCTACGAGCAGTACTTC.

The genes are TRBV7-9 and TRBJ1-2; a weak D match, TRBD1 (6 bases). Between the trimmed V and J ends, which lost 1 base and 5 bases, there was a span of 11 bases. The CDR3 contains 14 residues. From germline, CDR1 is SEHNR and CDR2 FQNEAQ (reference sequence). The CDR3 DNA follows: TGTGCCAGCAGCTTAGGGGGGCTGGTGTATGGCTACACCTTC. Encoded protein: CASSLGGLVYGYTF.

The rearrangement links TRBV5-6 to TRBJ2-1; 9 bases align to TRBD2. The CDR3 loop spans 14 amino acids. Looked up from germline, CDR1 is SGHDT and CDR2 is YYEEEE. After removal of 4 bases from V and 8 bases from J, the junction contained 7 bases not matched to a gene. The DNA of the CDR3 is TGTGCCAGCAGCCCGGGGACTAGCTTCGATGAGCAGTTCTTC. Translation gives CASSPGTSFDEQFF.

This chain links TRBV4-1 with TRBJ2-5; TRBD2 matches 9 bases. This CDR3 comprises 17 residues. Germline assignment: CDR1 MGHRA and CDR2 YSYEKL. Trimming cost V 1 base and J 0 bases; bases outside gene matches: 6. In nucleotides, the CDR3 is TGCGCCAGCAGCCAAGGACTAGCGGAGCAGTACCAAGAGACCCAGTACTTC. Translating it yields CASSQGLAEQYQETQYF.

The chain recombines TRBV7-9 with TRBJ2-6; 8 nucleotides match TRBD2. The CDR3 totals 18 residues. From germline, CDR1 is SEHNR and CDR2 FQNEAQ (reference sequence). V shed 5 bases, J shed 0 bases, and the junction held 9 bases outside the gene matches. The CDR3 spells CASSTASGGPSGANVLTF. The CDR3 DNA is TGTGCCAGCAGCACCGCGTCGGGAGGGCCCTCTGGGGCCAACGTCCTGACTTTC.

The chain uses TRBV7-2 and TRBJ2-2; D is uncertain. This CDR3 region has 19 residues. Germline V CDR1 and CDR2: SGHTA, FQGNSA. Trimming took off 5 bases at V and 2 bases at J, with 24 bases between the two ends. This chain's CDR3 is CASSRHFDLAHSNTGELFF. The CDR3 DNA is TGTGCCAGCAGCCGACACTTCGATTTGGCCCATTCAAACACCGGGGAGCTGTTTTTT.

The chain uses TRBV5-6 and TRBJ1-4, with 8 bases matching TRBD1. Germline assignment: CDR1 SGHDT and CDR2 YYEEEE. The V and J ends lost 0 bases and 7 bases, in that order; junction bases with no gene match: 5. The CDR3 consists of 15 residues. CDR3 in amino acids: CASSLASGGLEKLFF. The CDR3 coding sequence is TGTGCCAGCAGCTTGGCGTCAGGGGGCCTTGAAAAACTGTTTTTT.

V gene TRBV28 combines with J gene TRBJ2-7; a possible D gene is TRBD1 (6 bases). Between the trimmed V and J ends, which lost 2 bases and 2 bases, there was a span of 13 bases. CDR1 is MDHEN, CDR2 SYDVKM, per germline. The CDR3 has 15 residues. The CDR3 DNA follows: TGTGCCAGCAGTTTAGACAGGTATATTACCTACGAGCAGTACTTC. It encodes CASSLDRYITYEQYF.

The chain has TRBV6-6 and TRBJ1-5; TRBD1 is a possible D gene (5 bases). The CDR3 spans 15 residues. Germline V gene data show CDR1 as MNHNY and CDR2 as SVGAGI (reference sequence). The V end lost 5 bases, the J end lost 2 bases, and 13 bases lay between the germline ends. CDR3 bases: TGTGCCAGCAGTCCCGCCGACAGTCGCAATCAGCCCCAGCATTTT. It is translated as CASSPADSRNQPQHF.

This rearrangement joins TRBV30 to TRBJ2-7; tentative D call: TRBD1 (6 bases). CDR1 is GTSNPN and CDR2 is SVGIG in the germline V gene (reference sequence). V was clipped by 2 bases and J by 8 bases, with 10 bases between them. The length of the CDR3 is 11 residues. DNA for the CDR3: TGTGCCTGGAGTCTAGGGGACAAGCAGTACTTC. This gives the protein CAWSLGDKQYF.

The rearrangement joins TRBV18 to TRBJ2-5, with a tentative D call TRBD2 (6 bases). CDR3 size: 13 residues. V lost 2 bases, J lost 4 bases, and 8 bases lay in between. Per germline, CDR1 KGHSH and CDR2 LQKENI. The CDR3: CASSPRLGETQYF. CDR3 coding DNA: TGTGCCAGCTCACCAAGACTAGGAGAGACCCAGTACTTC.

V is TRBV9 and J is TRBJ2-5, with D tentatively TRBD1 (7 bases). The J call may not be correct, given that the DNA end is closer to TRBJ2-7. Germline CDR1 is SGDLS and CDR2 is YYNGEE. The CDR3 is 16 residues long. CDR3 nucleotide sequence: TGTGCCAGCAGCCCAGGGGGGCGGACCCTTGCCTACGAGCAGTACTTC. Amino acids: CASSPGGRTLAYEQYF.

The CDR3 region has the DNA TGTGCCAGCAGTTTATTCGAGGCCGATCAGCCCCAGCATTTT. Translated: CASSLFEADQPQHF. The chain uses TRBV28 and TRBJ1-5; D ambiguous. This CDR3 has 14 amino acids. With 1 base removed from V and 5 bases from J, the gap between germline ends came to 9 bases. CDR1 is MDHEN and CDR2 is SYDVKM in the germline V gene.

This chain links TRBV19 with TRBJ1-1; the D is unclear. V lost 7 bases and J lost 0, with 21 bases in between. Germline CDR1 and CDR2: LNHDA and SQIVND (reference sequence). This CDR3 comprises 17 residues. The CDR3 spells CASISWNGFEVNTEAFF. The CDR3 DNA follows: TGTGCCAGTATTTCGTGGAACGGGTTCGAGGTGAACACTGAAGCTTTCTTT.

The chain recombines TRBV5-1 with TRBJ2-7; D perhaps matches TRBD2 (6 bases). Germline assignment: CDR1 SGHRS and CDR2 YFSETQ. The CDR3 consists of 15 residues. Trimming cost V 3 bases and J 4 bases, with 17 bases left between them. The CDR3 sequence is CASSWVSGRDYEQYF. DNA of the CDR3: TGCGCCAGCAGCTGGGTCAGCGGGCGAGATTACGAGCAGTACTTC. The full variable domain, in which reference TRBV5-1 and TRBJ2-7 provide the parts outside the CDR3, is KAGVTQTPRYLIKTRGQQVTLSCSPISGHRSVSWYQQTPGQGLQFLFEYFSETQRNKGNFPGRFSGRQFSNSRSEMNVSTLELGDSALYLCASSWVSGRDYEQYFGPGTRLTVT.

This chain joins TRBV5-1 and TRBJ1-4; 7 nucleotides align to TRBD1. Germline V gives CDR1 SGHRS, CDR2 YFSETQ. V lost 2 bases, J lost 5 bases, and 0 bases stayed unmatched. The CDR3 covers 13 residues. The DNA of the CDR3 is TGCGCCAGCAGCTTACAGGGGAATGAAAAACTGTTTTTT. Protein sequence: CASSLQGNEKLFF.

The chain employs TRBV6-5 and TRBJ1-2; 11 bases are a match to TRBD1. This CDR3 has 16 amino acids. Per germline, CDR1 MNHEY and CDR2 SVGAGI. The ends lost 1 base at V and 3 bases at J; junction bases unmatched: 4. The DNA for the CDR3 is TGTGCCAGCAGTTACTTGGACAGGGGGCGCGACTATGGCTACACCTTC. Translation gives CASSYLDRGRDYGYTF.

CDR3 bases: TGTGCCAGTAGCCCAATCGTGGGGAGGGTTCGGGAAAAACTGTTTTTT. This translates into CASSPIVGRVREKLFF. The chain couples TRBV19 to TRBJ1-4; D call uncertain. Trimming removed 6 bases at V and 8 bases at J, with 22 bases between. Germline CDR1 LNHDA, CDR2 SQIVND (reference sequence). The CDR3 consists of 16 residues.

The rearrangement joins TRBV9 to TRBJ1-1; 7 bases align to TRBD1. V was pared by 3 bases and J by 5 bases, with 4 bases of the junction left unmatched. The CDR3 length is 13 residues. Germline CDR1 and CDR2: SGDLS and YYNGEE. Written as DNA, the CDR3 is TGTGCCAGCAGCGGTACAGGGGAGACTGAAGCTTTCTTT. Translation gives CASSGTGETEAFF.

The CDR3 DNA is TGTGCCAGCAGCTTCTCAGCGGGGGAACAGCCAGAGTACTTC. It specifies CASSFSAGEQPEYF. V is TRBV5-4 and J is TRBJ2-5; 8 bases map to TRBD2. V was clipped by 2 bases and J by 12 bases; unmatched bases: 12. Germline V gene lookup returns CDR1 SGHNT and CDR2 YYREEE (reference sequence). This CDR3 spans 14 amino acids.

This chain connects TRBV30 to TRBJ1-2; 7 bases align to TRBD1. The V gene's germline CDR1 is GTSNPN and CDR2 SVGIG (reference sequence). This CDR3 has 14 amino acids. J was trimmed by 8 bases and V by 0 bases; bases with no gene match: 9. The CDR3 coding sequence is TGTGCCTGGAGTGTACTACACAGGGGAAGCGGCTACACCTTC. This codes for CAWSVLHRGSGYTF.

The rearrangement links TRBV6-5 to TRBJ2-6, with D unresolved. V was pared by 6 bases and J by 4 bases, with 10 bases between. The CDR3 is 14 amino acids. Germline V gene lookup returns CDR1 MNHEY and CDR2 SVGAGI. CDR3 region: CASSPMAGANVLTF. CDR3 bases: TGTGCCAGCAGCCCCATGGCCGGGGCCAACGTCCTGACTTTC.

The genes are TRBV6-1 and TRBJ2-3; TRBD2 matches at 10 bases. This CDR3 is 16 amino acids long. Per germline, CDR1 MNHNS and CDR2 SASEGT. The trim removed 4 bases at V and 3 bases at J, leaving 7 bases unmatched. CDR3 loop: CASSVSSGGGTDTQYF. In DNA, the CDR3 is TGTGCCAGCAGTGTTTCTAGCGGGGGCGGAACAGATACGCAGTATTTT.

Written as DNA, the CDR3 is TGTGCCAGCAGTTCCCAGGAGGTCTTGGGGCAGTACTTC. It translates to CASSSQEVLGQYF. This chain joins TRBV6-5 and TRBJ2-7, with D perhaps matching TRBD2 (5 bases). Germline CDR1 is MNHEY and CDR2 is SVGAGI. Trimming removed 4 bases at V and 9 bases at J, with 16 bases between. The CDR3 length is 13 residues.

The V call is TRBV9, the J call TRBJ2-2, with D maybe TRBD2 (5 bases). Germline V gene lookup returns CDR1 SGDLS and CDR2 YYNGEE. The CDR3 extends over 15 amino acids. V lost 0 bases and J 7 bases, leaving 13 bases between the germline ends. CDR3 nucleotides: TGTGCCAGCAGCGTAGTCGGAGGACCTGGCGGGGAGCTGTTTTTT. Its protein product is CASSVVGGPGGELFF.

V and J are TRBV19 and TRBJ1-1; D not certain. V lost 7 bases and J lost 11, with 23 bases in between. Germline V CDR1 and CDR2: LNHDA, SQIVND (reference sequence). The CDR3 length is 14 residues. CDR3 bases: TGTGCCAGTACCCAAGAGACACGACCCCTTGGGGCTTTCTTT. This encodes CASTQETRPLGAFF.

As to this clone: An end of the junction does not agree with germline; a read error may underlie this. This chain links TRBV18 with TRBJ2-1, with TRBD2 matching 12 bases. CDR3 size: 17 residues. Germline V gene data show CDR1 as KGHSH and CDR2 as LQKENI. The CDR3 loop reads CASSPQTSGSSDNEQFF. As DNA, the CDR3 is TGTGCCAGCTCACCGCAGACTAGCGGGAGCTCCGACAATGAGCAGTTCTTC.

This CDR3 reads CASTSSGASYEQYF. The CDR3 DNA follows: TGTGCCAGCACCAGTAGCGGGGCATCCTACGAGCAGTACTTC. The chain couples TRBV6-6 to TRBJ2-7; TRBD2 matches at 8 bases. Looked up from germline, CDR1 is MNHNY and CDR2 is SVGAGI (reference sequence). V dropped 7 bases and J dropped 1; count of bases not matched to a gene: 6. This CDR3 spans 14 amino acids.

The V and J genes are TRBV6-5 and TRBJ2-5; 7 positions match TRBD1. This CDR3 contains 15 residues. The V gene's germline CDR1 is MNHEY and CDR2 SVGAGI. Losses at the gene ends were 2 bases for V and 4 bases for J; bases not matched to a gene: 7. CDR3 protein: CASSYRTGSGETQYF. The CDR3 nucleotides read TGTGCCAGCAGTTACAGGACAGGTTCAGGAGAGACCCAGTACTTC.

J is TRBJ1-5 and V is TRBV7-2; D perhaps matches TRBD1 (5 bases). This CDR3 contains 15 residues. V was pared by 5 bases and J by 9 bases, with 20 bases between. Germline V lookup: CDR1 SGHTA, CDR2 FQGNSA. The CDR3 DNA is TGTGCCAGCAGCCCCAACGGGGGGGGTAGTGGGCCCCAGCATTTT. The encoded protein is CASSPNGGGSGPQHF.

V gene TRBV30 combines with J gene TRBJ1-6; D not certain. Trimming took off 4 bases at V and 2 bases at J, with 12 bases between the two ends. The CDR3 runs to 15 residues. The germline CDR1 and CDR2 sequences are GTSNPN and SVGIG (reference sequence). In DNA, the CDR3 is TGTGCCTGGACAGGTTCGGTGGCCTATAATTCACCCCTCCACTTT. Protein: CAWTGSVAYNSPLHF.

The gene calls are TRBV28 and TRBJ1-1; D not certain. The germline V and J ends were trimmed by 7 bases and 0 bases, with 6 bases remaining between them. Germline lookup yields CDR1 MDHEN and CDR2 SYDVKM. CDR3 length: 12 residues. CDR3 in DNA: TGTGCCAGCATGTCCATGAACACTGAAGCTTTCTTT. Its translation: CASMSMNTEAFF.